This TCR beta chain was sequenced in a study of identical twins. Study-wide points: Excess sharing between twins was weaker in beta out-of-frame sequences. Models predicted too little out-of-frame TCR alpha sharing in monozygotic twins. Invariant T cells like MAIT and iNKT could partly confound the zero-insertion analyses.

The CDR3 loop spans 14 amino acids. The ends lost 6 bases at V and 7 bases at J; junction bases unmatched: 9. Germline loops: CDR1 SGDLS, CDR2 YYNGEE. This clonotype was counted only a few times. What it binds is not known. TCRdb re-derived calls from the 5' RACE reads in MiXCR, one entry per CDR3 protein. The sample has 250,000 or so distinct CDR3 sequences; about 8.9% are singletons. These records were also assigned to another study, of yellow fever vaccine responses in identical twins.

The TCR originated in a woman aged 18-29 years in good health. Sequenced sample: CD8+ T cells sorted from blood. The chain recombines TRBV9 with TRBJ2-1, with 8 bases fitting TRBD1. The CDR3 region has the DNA TGTGCCAGCACGGAGTTGGACAGGGTAAATGAGCAGTTCTTC. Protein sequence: CASTELDRVNEQFF.